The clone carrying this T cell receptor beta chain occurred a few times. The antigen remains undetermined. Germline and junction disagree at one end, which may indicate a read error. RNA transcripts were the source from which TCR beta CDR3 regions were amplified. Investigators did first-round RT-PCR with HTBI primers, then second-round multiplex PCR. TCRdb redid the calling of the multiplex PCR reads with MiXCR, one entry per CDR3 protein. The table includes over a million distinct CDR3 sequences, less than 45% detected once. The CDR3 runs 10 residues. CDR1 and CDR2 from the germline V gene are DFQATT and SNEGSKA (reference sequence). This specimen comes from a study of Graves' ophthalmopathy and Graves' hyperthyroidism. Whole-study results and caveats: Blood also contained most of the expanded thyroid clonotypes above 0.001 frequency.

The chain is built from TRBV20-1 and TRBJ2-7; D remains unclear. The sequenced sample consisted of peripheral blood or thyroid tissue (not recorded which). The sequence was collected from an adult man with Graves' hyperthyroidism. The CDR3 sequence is CSASKYEQCF. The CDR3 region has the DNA TGCAGTGCTTCAAAGTACGAGCAGTGCTTC.